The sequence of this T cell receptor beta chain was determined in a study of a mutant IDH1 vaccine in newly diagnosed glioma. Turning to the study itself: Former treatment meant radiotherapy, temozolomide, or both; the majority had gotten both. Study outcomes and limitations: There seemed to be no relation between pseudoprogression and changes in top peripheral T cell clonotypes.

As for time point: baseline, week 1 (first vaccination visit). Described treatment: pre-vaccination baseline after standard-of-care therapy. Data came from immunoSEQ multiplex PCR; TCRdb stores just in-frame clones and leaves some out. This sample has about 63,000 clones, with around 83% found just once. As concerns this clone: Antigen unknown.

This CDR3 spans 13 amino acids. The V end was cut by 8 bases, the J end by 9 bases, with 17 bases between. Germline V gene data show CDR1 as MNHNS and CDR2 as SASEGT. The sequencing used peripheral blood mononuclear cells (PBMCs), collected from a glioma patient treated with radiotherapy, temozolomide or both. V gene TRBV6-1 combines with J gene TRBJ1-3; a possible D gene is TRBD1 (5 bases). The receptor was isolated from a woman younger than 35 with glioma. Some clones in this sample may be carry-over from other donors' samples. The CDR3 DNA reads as TGTGCCAGCTCGGGACGGTCTGACCCCACCATATATTTT. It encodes CASSGRSDPTIYF.